Sequencing of this T cell receptor (beta chain) was carried out in a study of preoperative IRX-2 immunotherapy in early breast cancer. Assay: immunoSEQ multiplex PCR; the TCRdb copy retains only in-frame clones and omits some. The profile shows over 30,000 clones, just under 90% of them singletons. In germline, CDR1 is KGHSH, CDR2 LQKENI. The V and J ends lost 2 bases and 0 bases respectively, with 7 bases between them. The CDR3 extends over 14 amino acids. Noted treatment: preoperative locoregional IRX-2 cytokine immunotherapy. This phase Ib study tested locoregional IRX-2 cytokine immunotherapy given before surgery.

The input for sequencing was tumor tissue, taken after IRX-2 immunotherapy. The rearrangement joins TRBV18 to TRBJ1-1; no firm D call. This receptor was identified in a human donor with breast cancer. The CDR3 region is CASSPTRLNTEAFF. For the CDR3, the DNA is TGTGCCAGCTCACCAACAAGATTGAACACTGAAGCTTTCTTT. Based on the CDR3 plus reference TRBV18 and TRBJ1-1, the full variable domain is NAGVMQNPRHLVRRRGQEARLRCSPMKGHSHVYWYRQLPEEGLKFMVYLQKENIIDESGMPKERFSAEFPKEGPSILRIQQVVRGDSAAYFCASSPTRLNTEAFFGQGTRLTVV.